A selection of T cell receptor beta chains follows, all from one sample in a study of technical replicates of blood from a handful of donors. Profiling relied on immunoSEQ multiplex PCR, and the TCRdb table lists in-frame clones only, not all of them. The sample lists tens of thousands of clones, over 90% occurring once. What was sequenced was T cells isolated from PBMCs. These receptors all come from a human donor in good health. CDR3s leave out the opening cysteine and the closing phenylalanine or tryptophan. Each record gives: V gene, J gene, CDR3 protein.

v_gene: TRBV6-5
j_gene: TRBJ2-7
CDR3aa: ASSLVGTGRYEQY

v_gene: TRBV2
j_gene: TRBJ1-1
CDR3aa: ASSPLEVFAEAF

v_gene: TRBV2
j_gene: TRBJ2-2
CDR3aa: AFLGATGELF

v_gene: TRBV5-5
j_gene: TRBJ2-7
CDR3aa: ASSTTGYEQY

v_gene: TRBV5-4
j_gene: TRBJ1-2
CDR3aa: ASSLGEDQDGYT

v_gene: TRBV5-1
j_gene: TRBJ2-1
CDR3aa: ASSPRPGDSILSSYNEQF

v_gene: TRBV27
j_gene: TRBJ1-5
CDR3aa: ASSLTQGPNQPQH

v_gene: TRBV14
j_gene: TRBJ1-1
CDR3aa: ASSHFRVNTEAF

v_gene: TRBV27
j_gene: TRBJ2-7
CDR3aa: ASSIRGGSYEQY

v_gene: TRBV21-1
j_gene: TRBJ2-2
CDR3aa: ASSKFGFKNGNGELF

v_gene: TRBV7-9
j_gene: TRBJ2-5
CDR3aa: ASTWGPETQY

v_gene: TRBV5-1
j_gene: TRBJ1-1
CDR3aa: ASSQARTGGNTEAF

v_gene: TRBV5-6
j_gene: TRBJ2-3
CDR3aa: ASTNWRRTDTQY

v_gene: TRBV7-9
j_gene: TRBJ2-5
CDR3aa: ASSLATGGRHQETQY

v_gene: TRBV19
j_gene: TRBJ2-7
CDR3aa: ASSEAGGYEQY